This T cell receptor (beta chain) is drawn from a study of STAT5B mutations in CD4+ large granular lymphocyte leukemia. Study-wide points: TRBV06-family usage was enriched in top patient clones (8/27) versus controls (2/35).

For this clone: Its target is not known.

The CDR3 is 13 residues long. Germline V gives CDR1 SGDLS, CDR2 YYNGEE. Trimming left V 0 bases short and J 4 bases short, with 5 bases between. Assay: immunoSEQ multiplex PCR; the TCRdb copy retains only in-frame clones and omits some. The table has tens of thousands of clones, less than 80% seen once. Sample: CD4+ T cells from blood buffy coats. The rearrangement links TRBV9 to TRBJ1-5; D is unresolved. The TCR originated in a human donor in good health. CDR3 nucleotide sequence: TGTGCCAGCAGCGTAGATGGAAATCAGCCCCAGCATTTT. As protein: CASSVDGNQPQHF.